The next 26 T cell receptor beta chains were all read from a single sample in a study of cytomegalovirus exposure and HLA in healthy donors. Primers for the PCR totalled 60 Vbeta and 13 Jbeta. Only in-frame clones appear in the TCRdb table, and some are missing; sequencing was by immunoSEQ multiplex PCR. The sample gives under 300,000 clones, approximately 80% of which show up once; around 8% is in the top ten. Sequencing used PBMCs. The receptors derive from a woman aged 60-75 years in good health and CMV-seropositive.

Notes on this clone: One end of the junction fails to match germline, which may point to a read error. The chain is built from TRBV19 and TRBJ1-5; 8 bases are shared with TRBD1. The CDR3 loop spans 16 amino acids. CDR1 is LNHDA and CDR2 is SQIVND in the germline V gene (reference sequence). The CDR3 protein is CASSMGGTGTNRPQHF. CDR3 in DNA: TGTGCCAGTAGTATGGGTGGGACAGGTACGAATCGGCCCCAGCATTTT.

In DNA form, the CDR3 reads TGTGCCAGCAGCTTAGTAACAGGCAGGCGGAGGGGCACTGAAGCTTTCTTT. The encoded protein is CASSLVTGRRRGTEAFF. This chain links TRBV7-9 with TRBJ1-1, with a weak D call TRBD1 (5 bases). V was clipped by 1 base and J by 4 bases, with 19 bases between them. This CDR3 comprises 17 residues. Germline lookup yields CDR1 SEHNR and CDR2 FQNEAQ (reference sequence). Full variable domain (outside the CDR3, taken from reference TRBV7-9 and TRBJ1-1): DTGVSQNPRHKITKRGQNVTFRCDPISEHNRLYWYRQTLGQGPEFLTYFQNEAQLEKSRLLSDRFSAERPKGSFSTLEIQRTEQGDSAMYLCASSLVTGRRRGTEAFFGQGTRLTVV.

This clone was picked up a small number of times. The chain recombines TRBV29-1 with TRBJ2-7; D is unresolved. There are 13 residues in the CDR3. V lost 3 bases and J 1 base, leaving 10 bases between the germline ends. Germline V gene sequence: CDR1 SQVTM, CDR2 ANQGSEA. The CDR3 sequence: CSVDSPTSYEQYF. The DNA of the CDR3 is TGCAGCGTTGATTCACCCACTTCCTACGAGCAGTACTTC.

The chain recombines TRBV7-9 with TRBJ1-2; TRBD1 might be the D (5 bases). CDR1 is SEHNR and CDR2 is FQNEAQ in the germline V gene (reference sequence). This CDR3 has 15 amino acids. V lost 7 bases, J lost 3 bases, and 18 bases lay in between. CDR3 sequence: CASIPGGAHDYGYTF. The CDR3, as DNA: TGTGCCAGCATCCCCGGCGGGGCCCATGACTATGGCTACACCTTC.

The J gene is TRBJ1-1, the V gene TRBV7-9; a possible D gene is TRBD1 (5 bases). Germline lookup yields CDR1 SEHNR and CDR2 FQNEAQ (reference sequence). V lost 7 bases and J lost 3, with 18 bases in between. CDR3 length: 15 residues. This chain's CDR3 is CASNPAGLQYTEAFF. CDR3 DNA sequence: TGTGCCAGCAATCCTGCGGGACTCCAGTACACTGAAGCTTTCTTT.

This sequence joins TRBV5-4 and TRBJ2-5; unclear D gene. Trimming pared 0 bases from V and 5 bases from J, leaving 14 bases between. The CDR3 has 15 residues. The germline V gene has CDR1 SGHNT and CDR2 YYREEE (reference sequence). The CDR3 spells CASSLESRQSETQYF. The CDR3 DNA reads TGTGCCAGCAGCTTGGAAAGCAGGCAGTCCGAGACCCAGTACTTC.

V and J are TRBV29-1 and TRBJ2-1; 13 bases map to TRBD2. From germline, CDR1 is SQVTM and CDR2 ANQGSEA. This CDR3 region has 12 residues. The trim removed 6 bases at V and 11 bases at J, leaving 4 bases unmatched. The CDR3: CSVGLAGDKQFF. CDR3 DNA sequence: TGCAGCGTCGGACTAGCGGGAGATAAGCAGTTCTTC.

J is TRBJ2-7 and V is TRBV19; D may be TRBD1 (5 bases). From germline, CDR1 is LNHDA and CDR2 SQIVND (reference sequence). CDR3 length: 14 residues. Trimming removed 2 bases from V and 6 bases from J, with 14 bases in between. CDR3 in amino acids: CASSIMFREVEQYF. The CDR3 coding sequence is TGTGCCAGTAGTATAATGTTCAGGGAAGTCGAGCAGTACTTC.

The genes are TRBV5-6 and TRBJ1-2; TRBD1 matches at 9 bases. Trimming removed 0 bases from V and 8 bases from J; junction bases left unmatched: 5. The CDR3 is 14 amino acids. From germline, CDR1 is SGHDT and CDR2 YYEEEE. CDR3 coding DNA: TGTGCCAGCAGCTTGGGGGACAGGGTAGAAGGCTACACCTTC. It is translated as CASSLGDRVEGYTF.

The CDR3 here is CSVDTSGTDTQYF. CDR3 DNA sequence: TGCAGCGTTGATACTAGCGGCACAGATACGCAGTATTTT. The rearrangement links TRBV29-1 to TRBJ2-3; the match to TRBD2 covers 7 bases. There are 13 residues in the CDR3. V gave up 3 bases and J gave up 1 base; unmatched junction bases: 1. Germline V gene data show CDR1 as SQVTM and CDR2 as ANQGSEA.

This clone was detected once. V usage is TRBV5-1 and J usage is TRBJ1-1; 9 bases align to TRBD1. The junction had 4 bases not matched to a gene; V was cut back by 1 base and J by 3 bases. CDR1 is SGHRS and CDR2 is YFSETQ in the germline V gene. CDR3 length equals 15 residues. The CDR3 region is CASSLRRTGDTEAFF. As DNA, the CDR3 is TGCGCCAGCAGCTTGCGAAGGACAGGGGACACTGAAGCTTTCTTT.

The rearrangement uses TRBV9 and TRBJ2-1; D is ambiguous. Trimming removed 0 bases at V and 5 bases at J, with 6 bases between. Germline V gene data show CDR1 as SGDLS and CDR2 as YYNGEE. CDR3 length equals 13 residues. CDR3 sequence (DNA): TGTGCCAGCAGCGTAGGCCCGGACAATGAGCAGTTCTTC. Protein: CASSVGPDNEQFF.

For the CDR3, the DNA is TGCGCCAGCAGCTTTACCGGGACAGGCACTTACGAGCAGTACTTC. Its translation: CASSFTGTGTYEQYF. This rearrangement joins TRBV5-1 to TRBJ2-7; TRBD1 aligns across 8 bases. The length of the CDR3 is 15 residues. Germline V gives CDR1 SGHRS, CDR2 YFSETQ. V gave up 2 bases and J gave up 4 bases; unmatched junction bases: 8.

The chain has TRBV7-2 and TRBJ2-1, with 7 bases that match TRBD1. The CDR3 totals 19 residues. CDR1 and CDR2 from the germline V gene are SGHTA and FQGNSA. Trimming cost V 2 bases and J 1 base; bases outside gene matches: 14. The CDR3 sequence: CASSLRKFWAGGSYNEQFF. CDR3 DNA sequence: TGTGCCAGCAGCTTAAGGAAGTTCTGGGCAGGGGGTTCCTACAATGAGCAGTTCTTC.

The V and J genes are TRBV15 and TRBJ1-1; tentative D call: TRBD1 (5 bases). The germline V gene has CDR1 LNHNV and CDR2 YYDKDF (reference sequence). Trimming left V 1 base short and J 6 bases short, with 12 bases between. CDR3 size: 14 residues. CDR3 nucleotide sequence: TGTGCCACCAGCAGAGCCGGGGGTGCCCCTGAAGCTTTCTTT. It encodes CATSRAGGAPEAFF.

Only one count was recorded for this clone. The chain links TRBV7-3 to TRBJ2-1; TRBD1 might be the D (8 bases). Germline lookup yields CDR1 SGHTA and CDR2 FQGTGA. Trimming cost V 5 bases and J 7 bases, with 21 bases left between them. This CDR3 is 16 amino acids long. CDR3 sequence reads: CASSLGGTGALNEQFF. The CDR3 nucleotides are TGTGCCAGCAGCCTGGGGGGGACAGGTGCTCTTAATGAGCAGTTCTTC.

This clone was recorded a few times. The V gene is TRBV27, the J gene TRBJ2-5, with D maybe TRBD2 (6 bases). Germline values: CDR1 MNHEY, CDR2 SMNVEV (reference sequence). The CDR3 contains 14 residues. The V and J ends lost 3 bases and 5 bases respectively, with 13 bases between them. The CDR3 spells CASSFAGRGETQYF. As DNA, the CDR3 is TGTGCCAGCAGTTTCGCGGGGCGCGGGGAGACCCAGTACTTC.

Only a few counts were recorded for this clone. The chain carries TRBV4-2 and TRBJ2-7, with TRBD2 identical over 9 bases. The V segment lost 4 bases and the J segment 4 bases; nucleotides outside the gene matches: 17. The CDR3 spans 18 residues. The germline V gene encodes CDR1 LGHNA and CDR2 YNFKEQ. Written as DNA, the CDR3 is TGTGCCAGCAGCCTTCCACTTAACCGCGAGACTAGCGGATACGAGCAGTACTTC. It translates to CASSLPLNRETSGYEQYF.

Concerning this clone: At one boundary the junction diverges from the germline segment, which might be a read error. The rearrangement uses TRBV11-2 and TRBJ1-1; D remains ambiguous. The CDR3 is 13 amino acids. Germline loops: CDR1 SGHAT, CDR2 FQNNGV. The CDR3 loop reads CASRLALYTEAFF. For the CDR3, the DNA is TGTGCCAGCAGATTAGCTCTCTACACTGAAGCTTTCTTT.

The chain employs TRBV19 and TRBJ2-5; 8 bases are a match to TRBD2. J was trimmed by 4 bases and V by 10 bases; bases with no gene match: 20. Germline values: CDR1 LNHDA, CDR2 SQIVND (reference sequence). CDR3 size: 17 residues. The CDR3 here is CATQGLAGTHRGETQYF. The CDR3 bases are TGTGCCACCCAGGGGTTAGCGGGAACTCATCGAGGAGAGACCCAGTACTTC.

The V gene is TRBV18, the J gene TRBJ2-3; 7 nucleotides match TRBD2. Trimming removed 8 bases from V and 0 bases from J; junction bases left unmatched: 2. Germline CDR1 reads KGHSH; CDR2 reads LQKENI. The CDR3 loop spans 13 amino acids. CDR3 DNA: TGTGCCAGCCGGGACTACAGCACAGATACGCAGTATTTT. Encoded protein: CASRDYSTDTQYF.

The chain uses TRBV19 and TRBJ1-2; 9 bases line up with TRBD1. Germline trimming cut 8 bases from V and 8 bases from J; bases unmatched to any gene: 6. Germline CDR1 is LNHDA and CDR2 is SQIVND (reference sequence). The CDR3 loop spans 12 amino acids. CDR3 DNA sequence: TGTGCCAGTGGGGACAGGGTCGAGGGCTACACCTTC. As protein: CASGDRVEGYTF. Full variable domain (missing parts from reference TRBV19 and TRBJ1-2): DGGITQSPKYLFRKEGQNVTLSCEQNLNHDAMYWYRQDPGQGLRLIYYSQIVNDFQKGDIAEGYSVSREKKESFPLTVTSAQKNPTAFYLCASGDRVEGYTFGSGTRLTVV.

The chain is built from TRBV4-1 and TRBJ1-1, with 7 bases fitting TRBD1. This CDR3 is built from 15 residues. Germline CDR1 is MGHRA and CDR2 is YSYEKL. The J segment lost 8 bases and the V segment lost 1 base, leaving 10 bases of the junction unmatched. CDR3 nucleotide sequence: TGCGCCAGCAGCCAAGCCTACAGGGGAAGGTCCGAAGCTTTCTTT. As protein: CASSQAYRGRSEAFF.

The rearrangement joins TRBV7-2 to TRBJ2-1; D may be TRBD2 (5 bases). CDR1 SGHTA and CDR2 FQGNSA come from the germline V gene. CDR3 length: 15 residues. The ends were cut back, 1 base at V and 7 bases at J, with 14 bases in the middle. The CDR3 loop reads CASSLDFTGSNEQFF. CDR3 coding DNA: TGTGCCAGCAGCTTAGACTTTACGGGGTCGAATGAGCAGTTCTTC.

The gene calls are TRBV30 and TRBJ1-2; 8 bases are shared with TRBD1. V trimming: 1 base; J trimming: 5 bases; junction bases outside the gene matches: 6. From germline, CDR1 is GTSNPN and CDR2 SVGIG (reference sequence). The CDR3 is 14 amino acids. This CDR3 reads CAWSDGQGGYGYTF. Here the CDR3 DNA reads TGTGCCTGGAGTGACGGACAGGGAGGATATGGCTACACCTTC. The full variable domain, with the rest looked up from reference TRBV30 and TRBJ1-2, is SQTIHQWPATLVQPVGSPLSLECTVEGTSNPNLYWYRQAAGRGLQLLFYSVGIGQISSEVPQNLSASRPQDRQFILSSKKLLLSDSGFYLCAWSDGQGGYGYTFGSGTRLTVV.

The J gene is TRBJ2-5, the V gene TRBV18; no definite D call. From germline, CDR1 is KGHSH and CDR2 LQKENI. The CDR3 totals 13 residues. V was trimmed by 4 bases and J by 2 bases, leaving 8 bases between them. CDR3 coding DNA: TGTGCCAGCTCACGCGAACAGCAAGAGACCCAGTACTTC. It yields the protein CASSREQQETQYF.